The entry below describes one TCR beta chain. The CDR3 is made up of 14 amino acids. Germline-derived CDR1 and CDR2 are MDHEN and SYDVKM. Trimming shortened V by 3 bases and J by 8 bases, and 13 bases separated the two germline ends. Data came from immunoSEQ multiplex PCR; TCRdb stores just in-frame clones and leaves some out. The sample consists of some 460,000 clones, roughly 90% of them appearing once. The data originate from a study of blood T cell repertoires in COVID-19. Background on the study: There were acute and convalescent COVID-19 samples, and they came from the United States, Italy and Spain.

Which cohort a participant joined came from the clinical history participants gave. All recovered Cohort 3 donors got two negative PCRs, got clearance, or saw symptom resolution. This chain links TRBV28 with TRBJ1-4; a possible D gene is TRBD1 (5 bases). The sequenced sample was PBMCs or T cells enriched from blood (not recorded which). This sequence originates from a woman aged 18-29 years who had recovered from COVID-19. Written as DNA, the CDR3 is TGTGCCAGCAGTTTCCGTCCAGACAGCGAAAAACTGTTTTTT. It encodes CASSFRPDSEKLFF.